These T cell receptor beta chains were read from a single sample in a study of shared clonotypes between healthy human individuals. Data came from immunoSEQ multiplex PCR; TCRdb stores just in-frame clones and leaves some out. Counted here are about 2 million clones, 85% to 95% occurring once; the ten biggest clones make up around 0.13%. What was sequenced was naive CD4+ T cells sorted from blood. Receptors were obtained from a man younger than 30 in good health. CDR3s include the opening cysteine and the closing phenylalanine or tryptophan. Fields, in order: J gene, CDR3 length, D gene, V gene, clone size, CDR3 protein, CDR3 DNA. A D gene is named only where the DNA matches it firmly. Rows give clone size only sometimes, using once, few, many, or a class for an expanded clone.

>TRBJ2-2|14|.|TRBV11-2|.
CASRDSRVNGELFF
TGTGCCAGCAGAGACTCCAGGGTGAACGGGGAGCTGTTTTTT
>TRBJ2-5|12|.|TRBV19|.
CASSIMGQAQYF
TGTGCCAGTAGTATAATGGGGCAGGCCCAGTACTTC
>TRBJ2-2|15|TRBD2|TRBV30|once
CAWSGGLAKAGELFF
TGTGCCTGGAGTGGGGGACTAGCGAAGGCCGGGGAGCTGTTTTTT
>TRBJ1-6|14|TRBD1|TRBV5-6|.
CASTLTGELSPLHF
TGTGCCAGCACCCTCACAGGGGAACTATCACCCCTCCACTTT
>TRBJ2-3|16|.|TRBV18|once
CASSPYSSSATDTQYF
TGTGCCAGCTCACCGTATAGCTCCTCCGCCACAGATACGCAGTATTTT
>TRBJ1-2|15|.|TRBV5-1|.
CASRQEAGSDYGYTF
TGCGCCAGCAGACAAGAGGCAGGGTCGGACTATGGCTACACCTTC
>TRBJ2-5|12|.|TRBV7-6|.
CAVRANLETQYF
TGTGCCGTAAGGGCAAATTTAGAGACCCAGTACTTC
>TRBJ1-6|14|TRBD1|TRBV18|.
CASSPQGQGSPLHF
TGTGCCAGCTCACCGCAGGGACAGGGTTCACCCCTCCACTTT
>TRBJ2-5|18|TRBD2|TRBV4-2|.
CASSHLSPSGGEQETQYF
TGTGCCAGCAGCCACCTCTCCCCTAGCGGGGGGGAACAAGAGACCCAGTACTTC
>TRBJ1-5|15|.|TRBV7-9|.
CASSPAQYSNQPQHF
TGTGCCAGCAGCCCGGCGCAGTATAGCAATCAGCCCCAGCATTTT
>TRBJ2-4|15|.|TRBV5-1|.
CASSLEQGIINIQYF
TGCGCCAGCAGCTTGGAACAGGGTATTATAAACATTCAGTACTTC
>TRBJ2-5|17|TRBD1|TRBV13|.
CASSLHEATGRTETQYF
TGTGCCAGCAGCCTACACGAGGCGACAGGGCGGACGGAGACCCAGTACTTC
>TRBJ2-7|14|.|TRBV6-5|.
CASSRQGGSYEQYF
TGTGCCAGCAGTAGACAGGGAGGATCCTACGAGCAGTACTTC
>TRBJ2-3|14|.|TRBV13|.
CASRWTGRTDTQYF
TGTGCCAGCAGGTGGACGGGCCGCACAGATACGCAGTATTTT
>TRBJ1-1|14|TRBD1|TRBV5-1|.
CASSSPGQGTEAFF
TGCGCCAGCAGCTCCCCGGGACAGGGCACTGAAGCTTTCTTT
>TRBJ2-2|19|TRBD1|TRBV27|.
CASSSSGTGFPAGGGELFF
TGTGCCAGCAGTTCCTCCGGGACAGGCTTTCCGGCCGGGGGCGGGGAGCTGTTTTTT
>TRBJ2-3|13|.|TRBV11-2|.
CASSLRGPDTQYF
TGTGCCAGCAGCCTCCGGGGCCCAGATACGCAGTATTTT